One and the same sample provided the 26 T cell receptor beta chains below, sequenced in a study of naive and memory T cell subsets. Ligated cDNA underwent four rounds of PCR with nested alpha and beta constant region primers and SP2. TCRdb re-derived calls from the UMI-ligation and nested PCR reads in MiXCR, one entry per CDR3 protein. The sample has around 35,000 distinct CDR3 sequences, roughly 9.6% seen once. Treatment of the sample: skin biopsy from PPD injection site in Mantoux-positive individual. TCR cDNA received a 3' ligated oligonucleotide that carried a UMI. The specimen was skin, collected from a tuberculin skin test site. The source is an adult in good health.

This clonotype showed up many times. The rearrangement links TRBV18 to TRBJ2-1; unclear D gene. Per germline, CDR1 KGHSH and CDR2 LQKENI. With 1 base removed from V and 1 base from J, the gap between germline ends came to 5 bases. The CDR3 is 14 amino acids. CDR3 residues: CASSPQRSYNEQFF. The CDR3 bases are TGTGCCAGCTCACCACAACGGTCCTACAATGAGCAGTTCTTC.

For this clonotype: This may come from a read error, since a much larger clone is one base off. The CDR3 coding sequence is TGTGCCGGCAGCCGAGGAGGAGAAAAACTGTTTTTT. As protein: CAGSRGGEKLFF. This chain uses TRBV5-4 with TRBJ1-4; no clear D gene. Per the germline V gene, CDR1 is SGHNT and CDR2 is YYREEE (reference sequence). CDR3 length: 12 amino acids.

This clonotype was counted ten times or more. V is TRBV30 and J is TRBJ1-1; TRBD1 matches at 9 bases. This CDR3 has 14 amino acids. Germline loops: CDR1 GTSNPN, CDR2 SVGIG (reference sequence). The V gene end was trimmed by 1 base and the J gene end by 11 bases; junction bases not matched to a gene: 11. CDR3 DNA: TGTGCCTGGAGTGCCCCCGGACAGGGGAGGTGGGCTTTCTTT. This codes for CAWSAPGQGRWAFF.

The chain uses TRBV3-1 and TRBJ1-2; D is unresolved. Germline CDR1 reads LGHDT; CDR2 reads YNNKEL (reference sequence). V lost 0 bases, J lost 4 bases, and 9 bases lay in between. The CDR3 is made up of 14 amino acids. The CDR3, as DNA: TGTGCCAGCAGCCAAGATTACGGAGTCTATGGCTACACCTTC. Amino acids: CASSQDYGVYGYTF.

This clonotype showed up just a few times. The rearrangement joins TRBV27 to TRBJ2-2; no reliable D call. V was cut by 3 bases and J by 6 bases, with 11 bases left in between. Per the germline V gene, CDR1 is MNHEY and CDR2 is SMNVEV (reference sequence). The CDR3 is 14 amino acids. The CDR3 here is CASSFRSAAGELFF. The CDR3 bases are TGTGCCAGCAGTTTCCGGAGTGCCGCCGGGGAGCTGTTTTTT.

This clonotype came up many times. The chain is built from TRBV29-1 and TRBJ2-1, with TRBD2 identical over 11 bases. This CDR3 region has 13 residues. The germline gives CDR1 SQVTM, CDR2 ANQGSEA. Unmatched junction bases numbered 4, after V lost 4 bases and J lost 8 bases. CDR3 sequence: CSVALAGDHEQFF. The CDR3 DNA reads as TGCAGCGTTGCACTAGCGGGAGATCATGAGCAGTTCTTC.

The table lists this clonotype with many counts. The chain links TRBV7-9 to TRBJ2-5; TRBD1 aligns across 8 bases. With 1 base clipped from V and 2 bases from J, the junction kept 0 bases outside the gene matches. The CDR3 totals 14 residues. Germline-derived CDR1 and CDR2 are SEHNR and FQNEAQ (reference sequence). CDR3 protein: CASSLGTGQETQYF. The CDR3 DNA reads TGTGCCAGCAGCTTAGGGACAGGGCAAGAGACCCAGTACTTC.

The rearrangement uses TRBV19 and TRBJ1-5, with D perhaps matching TRBD1 (6 bases). Germline-derived CDR1 and CDR2 are LNHDA and SQIVND (reference sequence). The CDR3 sequence is 13 residues long. The V end was cut by 4 bases, the J end by 7 bases, with 11 bases between. The CDR3 reads CASSTGVRQPQHF. The CDR3 nucleotides read TGTGCCAGTAGTACAGGGGTGCGCCAGCCCCAGCATTTT.

This clonotype was picked up many times. CDR3: CAIGVSGCQETQYF. CDR3 in DNA: TGTGCCATCGGAGTTTCTGGCTGTCAAGAGACCCAGTACTTC. The rearrangement joins TRBV10-3 to TRBJ2-5; D gene ambiguous. The CDR3 consists of 14 residues. The germline V and J ends were trimmed by 8 bases and 2 bases, with 15 bases remaining between them. Looked up from germline, CDR1 is ENHRY and CDR2 is SYGVKD.

This clonotype was recorded many times. This chain joins TRBV12-3 or TRBV12-4 and TRBJ2-1; TRBD2 matches 7 bases. V trimming: 3 bases; J trimming: 2 bases; junction bases outside the gene matches: 7. The CDR3 consists of 16 residues. In nucleotides, the CDR3 is TGTGCCAGCAGTTTTGTTGCTAGCGGTACCTACAATGAGCAGTTCTTC. Amino acid sequence: CASSFVASGTYNEQFF.

This clonotype was seen ten or more times. This chain connects TRBV29-1 to TRBJ1-2; no clear D. CDR1 is SQVTM and CDR2 is ANQGSEA in the germline V gene. V gave up 3 bases and J gave up 7 bases, with 15 bases separating them. CDR3 length: 13 amino acids. For the CDR3, the DNA is TGCAGCGTTGATCACCCCGGAGGGCTTGGCTACACCTTC. Its protein product is CSVDHPGGLGYTF.

This clonotype was seen ten or more times. The chain recombines TRBV29-1 with TRBJ1-1, with D possibly TRBD1 on 5 matching bases. The CDR3 is 16 residues long. The ends were cut back, 6 bases at V and 5 bases at J, with 25 bases in the middle. Germline CDR1 and CDR2: SQVTM and ANQGSEA. This CDR3 reads CSVAIAPWGSGTEAFF. The CDR3 DNA reads as TGCAGCGTCGCTATAGCTCCGTGGGGCAGCGGGACTGAAGCTTTCTTT.

A single count supports this clonotype. The V call is TRBV13, the J call TRBJ2-7; D may be TRBD1 or TRBD2 (5 bases each). V dropped 5 bases and J dropped 3 bases, with 11 bases sitting between them. Germline CDR1 and CDR2: PRHDT and FYEKMQ (reference sequence). This CDR3 region has 13 residues. The DNA for the CDR3 is TGTGCCAGCAGCCAAGGGACCGACTACGAGCAGTACTTC. It is translated as CASSQGTDYEQYF.

This clonotype was observed a few times. The gene calls are TRBV29-1 and TRBJ2-3, with D possibly matching TRBD2 (7 bases). The germline V and J ends were trimmed by 6 bases and 1 base, with 20 bases remaining between them. Per the germline V gene, CDR1 is SQVTM and CDR2 is ANQGSEA. This CDR3 is 16 amino acids long. The CDR3 nucleotides read TGCAGCGTCGCTGGCGGGGGCCGGTTAGGCACAGATACGCAGTATTTT. Its protein is CSVAGGGRLGTDTQYF.

Many counts were recorded for this clonotype. The V and J genes are TRBV11-3 and TRBJ2-3; 8 bases line up with TRBD2. The CDR3 has 16 residues. In germline, CDR1 is SGHNT, CDR2 YENEEA. With 1 base clipped from V and 0 bases from J, the junction kept 3 bases outside the gene matches. The CDR3 loop is CASSLGLAGSTDTQYF. CDR3 nucleotide sequence: TGTGCCAGCAGCTTAGGTCTAGCGGGTAGCACAGATACGCAGTATTTT.

By sample share, this clonotype is large (0.1 to 1%). The rearrangement uses TRBV10-3 and TRBJ2-3, with TRBD2 matching over 8 bases. The length of the CDR3 is 15 residues. The V segment lost 2 bases and the J segment 2 bases; nucleotides outside the gene matches: 3. Germline V gene data show CDR1 as ENHRY and CDR2 as SYGVKD. CDR3 in amino acids: CAISETSGLTDTQYF. For the CDR3, the DNA is TGTGCCATCAGTGAGACTAGCGGACTCACAGATACGCAGTATTTT.

The rearrangement uses TRBV5-1 and TRBJ1-1; D is possibly TRBD1 (5 bases). CDR1 and CDR2 from the germline V gene are SGHRS and YFSETQ. Trimming removed 2 bases from V and 4 bases from J, with 18 bases in between. This CDR3 is built from 16 residues. CDR3 in amino acids: CASSFSQGGVPTEAFF. The CDR3 DNA follows: TGCGCCAGCAGCTTCTCTCAGGGAGGAGTTCCCACTGAAGCTTTCTTT.

The chain links TRBV27 to TRBJ2-5, with D unresolved. V lost 6 bases to trimming and J lost 2 bases, with 13 bases between them. The length of the CDR3 is 14 residues. Germline V gene sequence: CDR1 MNHEY, CDR2 SMNVEV (reference sequence). CDR3: CASRPRQRQETQYF. CDR3 sequence (DNA): TGTGCCAGCAGACCGAGACAAAGGCAAGAGACCCAGTACTTC.

This clonotype was seen ten or more times. The V call is TRBV20-1, the J call TRBJ2-7, with 9 nucleotides matching TRBD2. There are 16 residues in the CDR3. Germline V lookup: CDR1 DFQATT, CDR2 SNEGSKA (reference sequence). The ends lost 0 bases at V and 5 bases at J; junction bases unmatched: 11. The CDR3: CSARDLMVAGADEQYF. As DNA, the CDR3 is TGCAGTGCTAGAGATCTCATGGTAGCGGGAGCGGACGAGCAGTACTTC.

The chain carries TRBV19 and TRBJ1-1; no reliable D call. CDR1 is LNHDA and CDR2 is SQIVND in the germline V gene (reference sequence). The CDR3 sequence is 12 residues long. The V end lost 3 bases, the J end lost 2 bases, and 4 bases lay between the germline ends. As DNA, the CDR3 is TGTGCCAGTAGTATCGGAAACACTGAAGCTTTCTTT. Translation gives CASSIGNTEAFF.

The sample holds many counts of this clonotype. This chain connects TRBV12-3 or TRBV12-4 to TRBJ1-5; no definite D call. The CDR3 covers 16 residues. Trimming left V 3 bases short and J 1 base short, with 13 bases between. The CDR3 spells CASSLYHRVSNQPQHF. The CDR3, as DNA: TGTGCCAGCAGTTTGTATCATAGGGTGAGCAATCAGCCCCAGCATTTT.

J is TRBJ1-1 and V is TRBV10-3; unclear D gene. Trimming removed 6 bases at V and 0 bases at J, with 8 bases between. Germline V gene sequence: CDR1 ENHRY, CDR2 SYGVKD. CDR3 length: 13 residues. The CDR3 sequence: CAISKRMNTEAFF. CDR3 nucleotide sequence: TGTGCCATCAGCAAGAGGATGAACACTGAAGCTTTCTTT.

This clonotype came up many times. The V gene is TRBV5-1, the J gene TRBJ2-1; perhaps TRBD2 as D (6 bases). Germline V gene sequence: CDR1 SGHRS, CDR2 YFSETQ. The CDR3 sequence is 17 residues long. Trimming shortened V by 3 bases and J by 6 bases, and 22 bases separated the two germline ends. CDR3 protein: CASSSGKKWDSRNEQFF. The DNA of the CDR3 is TGCGCCAGCAGCTCGGGGAAAAAATGGGACTCTCGCAATGAGCAGTTCTTC.

The V and J genes are TRBV30 and TRBJ1-2, with D hard to call. Deletions cut 1 base from V and 8 bases from J, with 11 bases between. The CDR3 totals 12 residues. In germline, CDR1 is GTSNPN, CDR2 SVGIG (reference sequence). The CDR3 sequence: CAWSATSGGYTF. DNA of the CDR3: TGTGCCTGGAGTGCAACGTCGGGGGGCTACACCTTC.

This clonotype was observed a handful of times. The chain joins TRBV29-1 to TRBJ2-5; no firm D call. Germline CDR1 SQVTM, CDR2 ANQGSEA. The CDR3 consists of 11 residues. V dropped 4 bases and J dropped 3 bases, with 6 bases sitting between them. CDR3 sequence (DNA): TGCAGCGTTGGAAGGGAAGAGACCCAGTACTTC. This codes for CSVGREETQYF.

Concerning this clonotype: One junction end disagrees with the germline gene, perhaps due to a read error. The V gene is TRBV20-1, the J gene TRBJ2-5; no firm D call. The germline V gene encodes CDR1 DFQATT and CDR2 SNEGSKA (reference sequence). The CDR3 runs 12 residues. CDR3 amino acids: CGARDRWETQYF. The CDR3 nucleotides read TGCGGTGCTAGAGATCGCTGGGAGACCCAGTACTTC.